The next 17 T cell receptor beta chains were all read from a single sample in a study of cytomegalovirus exposure and HLA in healthy donors. With 60 Vbeta and 13 Jbeta primers, the PCR was carried out. TCRdb's copy holds only in-frame clones and misses some; the assay was immunoSEQ multiplex PCR. This sample has about 160,000 clones, with approximately 81% found just once. The sequenced sample consisted of PBMCs. The receptors stem from a man in his late teens or twenties in good health and CMV-seronegative.

V and J are TRBV5-1 and TRBJ2-7; D is possibly TRBD1 (6 bases). Per the germline V gene, CDR1 is SGHRS and CDR2 is YFSETQ. V lost 4 bases and J lost 6, with 14 bases in between. The CDR3 is made up of 13 amino acids. CDR3 residues: CASSVDRPGEQYF. The CDR3 nucleotides read TGCGCCAGCAGCGTGGACAGACCCGGCGAGCAGTACTTC.

The rearrangement links TRBV6-1 to TRBJ2-7; D may be TRBD1 (5 bases). The CDR3 contains 10 residues. Germline lookup yields CDR1 MNHNS and CDR2 SASEGT. The CDR3 DNA follows: TGTGGAGCAGGGACCTACGAGCAGTACTTC. This sequence encodes CGAGTYEQYF.

This sequence joins TRBV15 and TRBJ2-5, with 7 bases aligning to TRBD2. Germline CDR1 LNHNV, CDR2 YYDKDF (reference sequence). Trimming removed 5 bases from V and 2 bases from J; junction bases left unmatched: 5. This CDR3 spans 14 amino acids. The CDR3 region has the DNA TGTGCCACCAGCGGGGGGAGGGTTCAAGAGACCCAGTACTTC. Translating it yields CATSGGRVQETQYF.

J is TRBJ2-3 and V is TRBV5-1, with 8 bases fitting TRBD2. CDR1 SGHRS and CDR2 YFSETQ come from the germline V gene. After removal of 1 base from V and 2 bases from J, the junction contained 6 bases not matched to a gene. The length of the CDR3 is 16 residues. The CDR3 is CASSLPLAAYTDTQYF. DNA for the CDR3: TGCGCCAGCAGCTTGCCACTAGCGGCATACACAGATACGCAGTATTTT.

The chain couples TRBV29-1 to TRBJ1-3; TRBD1 matches 7 bases. The CDR3 has 12 residues. In germline, CDR1 is SQVTM, CDR2 ANQGSEA. Unmatched junction bases numbered 1, after V lost 5 bases and J lost 3 bases. CDR3 nucleotide sequence: TGCAGCGTTCACAGGGGTGGAAACACCATATATTTT. It specifies CSVHRGGNTIYF.

The chain recombines TRBV2 with TRBJ2-2, with TRBD2 matching 9 bases. Per the germline V gene, CDR1 is SNHLY and CDR2 is FYNNEI. J was trimmed by 0 bases and V by 10 bases; bases with no gene match: 6. The CDR3 covers 15 residues. The CDR3: CAIRGGASNTGELFF. CDR3 DNA sequence: TGTGCCATCCGCGGGGGGGCTTCGAACACCGGGGAGCTGTTTTTT.

The chain recombines TRBV5-6 with TRBJ2-3; 11 bases are shared with TRBD2. The CDR3 spans 15 residues. Trimming took 3 bases from V and 3 from J; bases not matched to a gene: 3. CDR1 is SGHDT, CDR2 YYEEEE, per germline. In nucleotides, the CDR3 is TGTGCCAGCAGCTATAGCGGGGGGGCGACAGATACGCAGTATTTT. Translating it yields CASSYSGGATDTQYF.

The chain combines TRBV6-5 with TRBJ1-1; TRBD1 might be the D (5 bases). The germline V gene encodes CDR1 MNHEY and CDR2 SVGAGI. The CDR3 length is 14 residues. Between the trimmed V and J ends, which lost 5 bases and 3 bases, there was a span of 13 bases. The CDR3 nucleotides are TGTGCCAGCAGTCGTCCAGGGCCGGACACTGAAGCTTTCTTT. Protein product: CASSRPGPDTEAFF.

The chain couples TRBV28 to TRBJ1-6, with D unresolved. Germline V CDR1 and CDR2: MDHEN, SYDVKM. This CDR3 spans 13 amino acids. Trimming took 3 bases from V and 6 from J, leaving 6 bases between them. The CDR3 region is CASSLASNSPLHF. Here the CDR3 DNA reads TGTGCCAGCAGTTTGGCCTCTAATTCACCCCTCCACTTT.

This clone appeared a few times. The rearrangement joins TRBV27 to TRBJ2-1, with 7 positions matching TRBD2. Trimming took 6 bases from V and 6 from J; bases not matched to a gene: 17. CDR3 length equals 17 residues. CDR1 is MNHEY and CDR2 is SMNVEV in the germline V gene (reference sequence). The CDR3 region is CASSTRVVAGAINEQFF. In DNA form, the CDR3 reads TGTGCCAGCAGCACTAGGGTGGTGGCGGGAGCGATCAATGAGCAGTTCTTC.

The rearrangement uses TRBV2 and TRBJ2-7; D is uncertain. CDR1 is SNHLY, CDR2 FYNNEI, per germline. V was cut by 1 base and J by 7 bases, with 8 bases left in between. This CDR3 contains 12 residues. The CDR3 DNA follows: TGTGCCAGCAGTGAAGGAGTCGGGGAGCAGTACTTC. It yields the protein CASSEGVGEQYF.

V gene TRBV1 combines with J gene TRBJ2-1; the DNA was not compared with TRBD2, the D call given in the table. TRBV1 represents a pseudogene. The CDR3 sequence is 17 residues long. The CDR3 coding sequence is TGCACCAGCAGCCCCAGAGAGGAGCGAACCCCCCACAATGAGCAGTTCTTC. This encodes CTSSPREERTPHNEQFF.

The J gene is TRBJ2-5, the V gene TRBV9; D possibly corresponds to TRBD2 (6 bases). The ends were cut back, 4 bases at V and 1 base at J, with 11 bases in the middle. CDR3 size: 14 residues. Germline CDR1 and CDR2: SGDLS and YYNGEE. In DNA, the CDR3 is TGTGCCAGCAGCCAGACTAGTTCCCAAGAGACCCAGTACTTC. This encodes CASSQTSSQETQYF.

The chain has TRBV11-3 and TRBJ2-5; D gene uncertain. Per germline, CDR1 SGHNT and CDR2 YENEEA. This CDR3 contains 13 residues. The V gene lost 0 bases and the J gene lost 2 bases, with 4 bases spanning the gap. As DNA, the CDR3 is TGTGCCAGCAGCTTAGATCCTCAAGAGACCCAGTACTTC. Translation: CASSLDPQETQYF. The whole variable domain, filled in from reference TRBV11-3 and TRBJ2-5, reads EAGVVQSPRYKIIEKKQPVAFWCNPISGHNTLYWYLQNLGQGPELLIRYENEEAVDDSQLPKDRFSAERLKGVDSTLKIQPAELGDSAVYLCASSLDPQETQYFGPGTRLLVL.

V and J are TRBV27 and TRBJ2-5; TRBD2 matches at 12 bases. V lost 6 bases and J lost 5; bases outside the gene matches: 10. This CDR3 region has 16 residues. Germline V gene lookup returns CDR1 MNHEY and CDR2 SMNVEV (reference sequence). CDR3 bases: TGTGCCAGCAGACCCGGGACTAGCGGGTCCGGGGAGACCCAGTACTTC. It codes for CASRPGTSGSGETQYF.

This clone was found a few times. The rearrangement links TRBV29-1 to TRBJ2-1; no clear D gene. Between the trimmed V and J ends, which lost 7 bases and 1 base, there was a span of 14 bases. The CDR3 is made up of 14 amino acids. From germline, CDR1 is SQVTM and CDR2 ANQGSEA. The DNA of the CDR3 is TGCAGCGGGAGACCTGGTGGGTCCTACAATGAGCAGTTCTTC. It translates to CSGRPGGSYNEQFF.

This clone was seen only once. The chain links TRBV2 to TRBJ2-2; D might be TRBD2 (7 bases). In germline, CDR1 is SNHLY, CDR2 FYNNEI. V shed 4 bases and J shed 5 bases, with 11 bases lying between them. The CDR3 sequence is 14 residues long. CDR3 sequence reads: CASSGRGGTGELFF. In nucleotides, the CDR3 is TGTGCCAGCAGTGGGAGGGGGGGAACCGGGGAGCTGTTTTTT.